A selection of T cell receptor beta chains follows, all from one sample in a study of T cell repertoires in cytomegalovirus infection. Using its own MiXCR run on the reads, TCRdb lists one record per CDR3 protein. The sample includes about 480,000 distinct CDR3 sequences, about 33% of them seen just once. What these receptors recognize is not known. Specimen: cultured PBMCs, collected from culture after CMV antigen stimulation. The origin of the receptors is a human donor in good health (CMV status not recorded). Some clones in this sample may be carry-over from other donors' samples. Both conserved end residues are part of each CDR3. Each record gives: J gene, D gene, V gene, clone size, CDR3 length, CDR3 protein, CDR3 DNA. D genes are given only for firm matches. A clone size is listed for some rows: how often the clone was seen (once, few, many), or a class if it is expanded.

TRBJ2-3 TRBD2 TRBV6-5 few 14 CASTRLAGGSTQYF TGTGCCAGCACCAGACTAGCGGGAGGTAGTACGCAGTATTTT
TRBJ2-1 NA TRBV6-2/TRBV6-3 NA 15 CASSPSVISYNEQFF TGTGCCAGCAGCCCCAGCGTAATCTCCTACAATGAGCAGTTCTTC
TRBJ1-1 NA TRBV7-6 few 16 CASSLAIGTRDTEAFF TGTGCCAGCAGCTTAGCGATAGGGACGAGGGACACTGAAGCTTTCTTT
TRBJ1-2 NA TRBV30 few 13 CAWKSRLGNGYTF TGTGCCTGGAAAAGCCGGTTAGGGAATGGCTACACCTTC
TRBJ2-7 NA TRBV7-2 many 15 CASSITGSGRYEQYF TGTGCCAGCAGCATCACAGGGAGCGGTCGATACGAGCAGTACTTC
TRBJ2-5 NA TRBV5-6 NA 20 CASSLIARRRTGYRSETQYF TGTGCCAGCAGCTTGATAGCAAGGCGGAGGACGGGGTATCGTTCGGAGACCCAGTACTTC
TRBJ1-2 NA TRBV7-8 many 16 CASSLASGRFPYGYTF TGTGCCAGCAGCTTAGCGTCCGGCAGGTTCCCTTATGGCTACACCTTC
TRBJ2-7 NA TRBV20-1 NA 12 CSARPSGYEQYF TGCAGTGCTAGACCCAGCGGCTACGAGCAGTACTTC
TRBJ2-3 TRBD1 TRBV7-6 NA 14 CASSPGGSRDTQYF TGTGCCAGCAGCCCAGGGGGATCGAGAGATACTCAGTATTTT
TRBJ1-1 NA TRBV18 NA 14 CASRPGTSNTEAFF TGTGCCAGCCGTCCCGGGACATCGAACACTGAAGCTTTCTTT
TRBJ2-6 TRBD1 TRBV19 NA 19 CASSVGRQGTLSGANVLTF TGTGCCAGTAGTGTAGGAAGACAGGGAACCCTGTCTGGGGCCAACGTCCTGACTTTC
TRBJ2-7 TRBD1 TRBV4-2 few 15 CASSQAGTGVYEQYF TGTGCCAGCAGCCAAGCCGGGACAGGGGTTTACGAGCAGTACTTC
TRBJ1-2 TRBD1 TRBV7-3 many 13 CASSRDRAGGYTF TGTGCCAGCAGCAGGGACAGGGCAGGCGGCTACACCTTC
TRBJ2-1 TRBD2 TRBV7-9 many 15 CASSTGTSGYNEQFF TGTGCCAGCAGCACGGGGACTAGCGGTTACAATGAGCAGTTCTTC
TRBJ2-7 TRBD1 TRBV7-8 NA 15 CASSASGTGVYEQYF TGTGCCAGCAGCGCGTCCGGGACAGGGGTCTACGAGCAGTACTTC
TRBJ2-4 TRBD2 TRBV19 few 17 CASSRGLAALAKNIQYF TGTGCCAGTTCGAGAGGTCTAGCGGCACTAGCCAAAAACATTCAGTACTTC
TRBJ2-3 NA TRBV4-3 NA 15 CASSQETTVLDTQYF TGCGCCAGCAGCCAAGAGACTACCGTGCTAGATACGCAGTATTTT
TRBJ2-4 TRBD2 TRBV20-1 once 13 CSAARTSGNIQYF TGCAGTGCTGCCCGGACTAGCGGGAACATTCAGTACTTC
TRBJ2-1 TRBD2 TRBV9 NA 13 CASSVGGTGGQFF TGTGCCAGCAGCGTAGGAGGAACGGGAGGTCAGTTCTTC
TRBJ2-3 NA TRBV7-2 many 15 CASSLGDRWADTQYF TGTGCCAGCAGCTTAGGGGACCGATGGGCAGATACGCAGTATTTT
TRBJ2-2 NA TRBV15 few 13 CATSRDRAGELFF TGTGCCACCAGCAGAGATCGTGCCGGGGAGCTGTTTTTT
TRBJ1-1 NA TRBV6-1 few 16 CASSEGAGAWSPEAFF TGTGCCAGCAGTGAAGGGGCAGGGGCCTGGTCTCCTGAAGCTTTCTTT